A selection of T cell receptor beta chains follows, all from one sample in a study of cytomegalovirus exposure and HLA in healthy donors. Some clones are missing from TCRdb's copy, which holds only in-frame ones; the method was immunoSEQ multiplex PCR. The table includes about 130,000 clones, 75% to 85% detected once. Sequencing used PBMCs. Receptor source: a woman in her thirties or forties in good health and CMV-seropositive. The CDR3 runs from the conserved cysteine through the conserved F or W. A D gene is named only where the DNA matches it firmly. Clone size is given for some rows only: seen once, a few or many times, or a class if the clone is expanded.

J: TRBJ2-1
D: NA
size: few
V: TRBV2
DNA: TGTGCCAGCAGATACAGAAAAGGCAATGAGCAGTTCTTC
CDR3: CASRYRKGNEQFF

J: TRBJ2-7
D: NA
size: NA
V: TRBV7-7
DNA: TGTGCTAGCAGCCTTGGCGAGGCCAACGGCGAGCAGTACTTC
CDR3: CASSLGEANGEQYF

J: TRBJ1-1
D: NA
size: NA
V: TRBV19
DNA: TGTGGAAGCATTCAGAACACTGAAGCTTTCTTT
CDR3: CGSIQNTEAFF

J: TRBJ2-1
D: NA
size: few
V: TRBV7-3
DNA: TGTGCCAGCAGCTCCACGGGGGGCCGTGGGGAGCAGTTCTTC
CDR3: CASSSTGGRGEQFF

J: TRBJ2-3
D: NA
size: NA
V: TRBV15
DNA: TGTGCCACCAGCAGAGAACCCACTAGAGATACGCAGTATTTT
CDR3: CATSREPTRDTQYF

J: TRBJ1-1
D: NA
size: NA
V: TRBV7-3
DNA: TGTGCCAGCAGCCCCGGGACACGGAACACTGAAGCTTTCTTT
CDR3: CASSPGTRNTEAFF

J: TRBJ2-7
D: TRBD2
size: NA
V: TRBV9
DNA: TGTGCCAGCAGCGTAGGGGGGAGCGGGAGGCGCGAGCAGTACTTC
CDR3: CASSVGGSGRREQYF

J: TRBJ2-7
D: NA
size: NA
V: TRBV16
DNA: TGTGCCAGCAGCCAAAATCGGGACTCCTACGAGCAGTACTTC
CDR3: CASSQNRDSYEQYF

J: TRBJ1-5
D: NA
size: NA
V: TRBV9
DNA: TGTGCCAGCAGCGTAGACGGGTTCGGGAATCAGCCCCAGCATTTT
CDR3: CASSVDGFGNQPQHF

J: TRBJ1-4
D: TRBD1
size: NA
V: TRBV5-1
DNA: TGCGCCAGCAGCTGGTCAGGGGGCAGTGAGACTAATGAAAAACTGTTTTTT
CDR3: CASSWSGGSETNEKLFF

J: TRBJ2-5
D: NA
size: NA
V: TRBV7-3
DNA: TGTGCCAGCAGCTTAAAGTACACCGAGACCCAGTACTTC
CDR3: CASSLKYTETQYF

J: TRBJ2-5
D: TRBD2
size: NA
V: TRBV9
DNA: TGTGCCAGCAGCGCGCCCGGACTAGCGGACCAAGAGACCCAGTACTTC
CDR3: CASSAPGLADQETQYF

J: TRBJ2-1
D: TRBD1
size: NA
V: TRBV6-5
DNA: TGTGCCAGCAGTTACTCGGGCAGGGGGCGCGAGCAGTTCTTC
CDR3: CASSYSGRGREQFF

J: TRBJ2-3
D: TRBD2
size: NA
V: TRBV4-2
DNA: TGTGCCAGCAGCCAAGTCGGGCCGGGACTAGCGGATACAGATACGCAGTATTTT
CDR3: CASSQVGPGLADTDTQYF

J: TRBJ1-2
D: NA
size: few
V: TRBV6-1
DNA: TGTGCCAGCAGACAGGGATTTAACTATGGCTACACCTTC
CDR3: CASRQGFNYGYTF

J: TRBJ1-5
D: TRBD1
size: NA
V: TRBV27
DNA: TGTGCCAGCAACCGACCTCTATCCGGGACAGGGAAAGGCAATCAGCCCCAGCATTTT
CDR3: CASNRPLSGTGKGNQPQHF

J: TRBJ1-4
D: NA
size: NA
V: TRBV30
DNA: TGTGCCTGGAGTGAGACCCTGAGGCATGAAAAACTGTTTTTT
CDR3: CAWSETLRHEKLFF

J: TRBJ2-5
D: TRBD2
size: once
V: TRBV5-4
DNA: TGTGCCAGCAGCTTTAGCGGGGGACAAGAGACCCAGTACTTC
CDR3: CASSFSGGQETQYF

J: TRBJ2-1
D: NA
size: NA
V: TRBV28
DNA: TGTGCCAGCAGTTTTGGGCTTGGAACATCCAATGAGCAGTTCTTC
CDR3: CASSFGLGTSNEQFF

J: TRBJ1-5
D: NA
size: NA
V: TRBV19
DNA: TGTGCCAGTAACGCGGGGCGCCGGGGTCAGCCCCAGCATTTT
CDR3: CASNAGRRGQPQHF

J: TRBJ2-1
D: TRBD2
size: NA
V: TRBV6-4
DNA: TGTGCCAGCAGTGACTCATTAGCGGGAGGGCCAGGGTTCGGCGAGCAGTTCTTC
CDR3: CASSDSLAGGPGFGEQFF

J: TRBJ1-5
D: NA
size: few
V: TRBV28
DNA: TGTGCCAGCAGTTTATTAGGGGGACCGTATAGCAATCAGCCCCAGCATTTT
CDR3: CASSLLGGPYSNQPQHF

J: TRBJ1-3
D: NA
size: NA
V: TRBV9
DNA: TGTGCCAGCAGCCGTCAGGGGCGCGGTGGAAACACCATATATTTT
CDR3: CASSRQGRGGNTIYF

J: TRBJ1-3
D: NA
size: NA
V: TRBV5-4
DNA: TGTGCCAGCAGCCTGGGGGGGCTCGGAAACACCATATATTTT
CDR3: CASSLGGLGNTIYF

J: TRBJ1-2
D: TRBD1
size: few
V: TRBV29-1
DNA: TGCAGCGTACACACAGGGGGTAATGGCTACACCTTC
CDR3: CSVHTGGNGYTF

J: TRBJ2-7
D: TRBD2
size: NA
V: TRBV9
DNA: TGTGCCAGCAGCGTCGCTAGCGGGCGATCCTACGAGCAGTACTTC
CDR3: CASSVASGRSYEQYF

J: TRBJ2-1
D: TRBD1
size: NA
V: TRBV18
DNA: TGTGCCAGCTCCCCTACCGGGACAGGGATAGGTGAGCAGTTCTTC
CDR3: CASSPTGTGIGEQFF

J: TRBJ2-1
D: NA
size: NA
V: TRBV30
DNA: TGTGCCTGGAGTGTAACGCGGTCCTACAATGAGCAGTTCTTC
CDR3: CAWSVTRSYNEQFF

J: TRBJ2-3
D: NA
size: NA
V: TRBV20-1
DNA: TGCAGTGCTGGGAGTGGTACGCAGTATTTT
CDR3: CSAGSGTQYF

J: TRBJ2-7
D: TRBD2
size: NA
V: TRBV5-1
DNA: TGCGCCAGCAGCAGATTAGCGGGAGTGGGCGAGCAGTACTTC
CDR3: CASSRLAGVGEQYF

J: TRBJ1-1
D: NA
size: NA
V: TRBV11-3
DNA: TGTGCCAGCAGCTTAGGTGAGGGAAGGGGGGCTTTCTTT
CDR3: CASSLGEGRGAFF

J: TRBJ2-2
D: TRBD1
size: NA
V: TRBV7-9
DNA: TGTGCCAGCAGCTTAGGCATAACAGGGGTCGGCACCGGGGAGCTGTTTTTT
CDR3: CASSLGITGVGTGELFF

J: TRBJ1-2
D: NA
size: NA
V: TRBV7-8
DNA: TGTGCCAGCAGCTTAGGGAGCGCTGGGGGGGCGGTAAACTATGGCTACACCTTC
CDR3: CASSLGSAGGAVNYGYTF

J: TRBJ2-5
D: NA
size: NA
V: TRBV29-1
DNA: TGCAGCGTCCAGAGCGATAAAGAGACCCAGTACTTC
CDR3: CSVQSDKETQYF

J: TRBJ2-7
D: NA
size: NA
V: TRBV6-5
DNA: TGTGCCAGCAGTTACGCCTACAGGGACCACGAGCAGTACTTC
CDR3: CASSYAYRDHEQYF

J: TRBJ1-4
D: TRBD1
size: NA
V: TRBV7-9
DNA: TGTGCCAGCAGCTCGCAGTCCCGGTGGACAGGGACTAATGAAAAACTGTTTTTT
CDR3: CASSSQSRWTGTNEKLFF

J: TRBJ2-7
D: TRBD2
size: NA
V: TRBV28
DNA: TGTGCCAGCAGTTTCGGCAGGGAGGGGTACGAGCAGTACTTC
CDR3: CASSFGREGYEQYF

J: TRBJ2-1
D: TRBD2
size: NA
V: TRBV6-1
DNA: TGTGCCAGTACGGGACTAGCGGGAGCAGTGGGTGAGCAGTTCTTC
CDR3: CASTGLAGAVGEQFF

J: TRBJ1-6
D: NA
size: NA
V: TRBV7-2
DNA: TGTGCCAGCAGCTTGCAGGGTTCACCCCTCCACTTT
CDR3: CASSLQGSPLHF

J: TRBJ2-3
D: NA
size: NA
V: TRBV18
DNA: TGTGCCGGAGGACTACTCCCAGGCTCAGATACGCAGTATTTT
CDR3: CAGGLLPGSDTQYF

J: TRBJ1-3
D: NA
size: NA
V: TRBV28
DNA: TGTGCCAGCAGCCTCACAGGGTACTCTGGAAACACCATATATTTT
CDR3: CASSLTGYSGNTIYF

J: TRBJ2-7
D: TRBD2
size: NA
V: TRBV9
DNA: TGTGCCAGCAGTGATAGCGGGAGCCATGCCTACGAGCAGTACTTC
CDR3: CASSDSGSHAYEQYF